This T cell receptor beta chain is drawn from a study of shared clonotypes between healthy human individuals. The length of the CDR3 is 11 residues. From germline, CDR1 is MDHEN and CDR2 SYDVKM. Trimming cost V 6 bases and J 9 bases, with 10 bases left between them. Method: immunoSEQ multiplex PCR; TCRdb's copy keeps in-frame clones and lacks some. Here the sample spans millions of clones, around nine tenths being singletons. The donors were all Caucasian adults (living in Nashville, Tennessee). The chain combines TRBV28 with TRBJ2-3, with a possible D match to TRBD2 (6 bases). The specimen was naive CD4+ T cells sorted from blood. Subset in this sample: CD45RA+ positively selected. The sequence was obtained from a man aged 18 to 29 in good health. The CDR3 DNA reads TGTGCCAGCAGGGGACTTGAAACGCAGTATTTT. Translated, it gives CASRGLETQYF.